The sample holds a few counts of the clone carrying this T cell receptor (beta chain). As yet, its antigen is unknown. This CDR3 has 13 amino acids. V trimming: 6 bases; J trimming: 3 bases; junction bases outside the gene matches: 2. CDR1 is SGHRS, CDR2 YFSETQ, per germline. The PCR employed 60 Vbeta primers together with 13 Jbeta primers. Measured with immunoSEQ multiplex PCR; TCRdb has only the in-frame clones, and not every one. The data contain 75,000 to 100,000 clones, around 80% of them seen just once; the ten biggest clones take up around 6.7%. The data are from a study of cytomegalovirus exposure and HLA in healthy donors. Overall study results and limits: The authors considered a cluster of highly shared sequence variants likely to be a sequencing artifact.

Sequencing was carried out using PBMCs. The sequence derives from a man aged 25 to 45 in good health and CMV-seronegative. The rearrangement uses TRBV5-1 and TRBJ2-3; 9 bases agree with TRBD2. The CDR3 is CASNSGSTDTQYF. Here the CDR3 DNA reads TGCGCCAGCAATAGCGGGAGTACAGATACGCAGTATTTT.